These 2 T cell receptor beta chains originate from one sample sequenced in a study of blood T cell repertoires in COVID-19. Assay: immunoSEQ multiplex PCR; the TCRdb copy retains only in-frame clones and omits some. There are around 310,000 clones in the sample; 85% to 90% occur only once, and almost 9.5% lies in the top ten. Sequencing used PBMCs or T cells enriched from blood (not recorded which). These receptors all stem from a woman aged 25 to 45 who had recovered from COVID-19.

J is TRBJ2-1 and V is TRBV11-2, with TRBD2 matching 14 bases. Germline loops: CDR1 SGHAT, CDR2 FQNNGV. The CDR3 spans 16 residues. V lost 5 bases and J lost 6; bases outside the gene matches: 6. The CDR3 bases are TGTGCCAGCAGCCCTAGACTAGCGGGAGGGCCCAATGAGCAGTTCTTC. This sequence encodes CASSPRLAGGPNEQFF.

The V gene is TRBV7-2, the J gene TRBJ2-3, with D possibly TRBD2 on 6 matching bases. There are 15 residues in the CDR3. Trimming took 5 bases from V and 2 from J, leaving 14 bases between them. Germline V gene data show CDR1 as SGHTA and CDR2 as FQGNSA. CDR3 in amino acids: CASSLLADHTDTQYF. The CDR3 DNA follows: TGTGCCAGCAGCCTCTTAGCGGATCACACAGATACGCAGTATTTT.